This T cell receptor (beta chain) was found in a study of shared clonotypes between healthy human individuals (dated by TCRdb to about 2020). Background on the whole study: The cohort comprised a couple of women and three men aged 18 to 49 years. The study deeply sequenced blood TCR repertoires of several healthy adults to estimate repertoire size and the extent of clonotype sharing between individuals. To increase sequencing depth and limit assay-specific biases, different laboratories used diverse techniques to prepare libraries and sequence TCR repertoires. For each donor, three plates each were used for CD4 naive and CD4 memory, two plates were used for CD8 naive, and one plate was used for CD8 memory. Between about 0.9 and 8.9 billion PBMCs per donor were obtained by leukapheresis.

Using the deep immunoSEQ assay, TCR CDR3 regions were amplified from genomic DNA by multiplex PCR. Genomic DNA extracted from each cell subset was distributed evenly over all wells of several immunoSEQ 96-well plates, and each plate served as one replicate. For sorted subsets, about 200 ng genomic DNA, equal to 25,000 to 35,000 T cell genomes, was loaded into each replicate PCR. Purified libraries were measured with a Qubit 3.0 fluorometer, size-checked on a Bioanalyzer 2100, and measured again with the KAPA Library Quantification kit. Each immunoSEQ 96-well plate was sequenced on its own single-read 150-cycle Illumina NextSeq 550 flow cell. Per the source publication's procedure: Because the immunoSEQ output held only junctional sequences and lacked quality scores, the filtering could not match the filtering applied to full-length reads. Sequences were annotated with PyIR, a Python wrapper for IgBLAST v1.9, and V/J genes and CDR3 were assigned using IMGT germline references. Reads with weak V/J assignments (E-value above 1e-6), missing CDR3, stop codons, out-of-frame junctions, or ambiguous translated residues were removed. V3J clonotypes were defined as sequences sharing an identical inferred V gene, J gene, and CDR3 amino acid sequence. Percentage overlap between repertoires was calculated by dividing the number of shared unique clonotypes by the size of the smaller repertoire. Three approaches were used to assess repertoire richness: RTK rarefaction, the Chao1 estimator, and Recon v2.1 estimates of unobserved clonotypes. Generation probabilities were computed with OLGA for all TCRbeta clonotypes obtained by the gDNA method from a few donors. TCRdb re-hosts the immuneACCESS table, in-frame sequences only. Its copies lack some clones; in the studies checked, an unresolved V gene accounts for under half of them, and the cause for the rest is not known. The V and J calls and clone size are taken from that table; D and trimming were inferred from the DNA. The sample profile shows roughly 2.1 million clones; around 93% of them were found once. About 1.5% of the sample goes to the ten largest clones.

Summary of the overall study and its limitations: Compared with non-shared clonotypes, clonotypes shared by all four sorted-subset donors had higher generation probabilities. Across a few donors, roughly 5.4% of naive CD4, roughly 3.4% of naive CD8, approximately 2.5% of memory CD4, and under 0.45% of memory CD8 clonotypes were shared. Even with the large sequencing depth, rarefaction of the sorted-subset datasets indicated that sequencing was incomplete. Estimated clonotype richness was generally larger for naive than for memory subsets. Because the study included a small number of donors, the genetic and exposure-history diversity represented was limited. Only blood was sampled, and tissue TCR repertoires likely differ from those in blood. Based on pairwise subsampling, the degree of clonotype sharing among donors was expected to be affected by sequencing depth.

CD8 naive samples were CD45RO-negative cells positively selected for CCR7, giving a CD45RA+CCR7+ population that excluded TemRA cells. The donors were healthy, HIV-negative adults with no recently reported acute infections or vaccinations. Only Caucasian adults living in Nashville, Tennessee, USA were represented among the donors. Blood was collected by leukapheresis, and PBMCs were isolated by Ficoll-Histopaque density gradient centrifugation and then cryopreserved in liquid nitrogen vapor phase. Purity and quantity of every magnetically sorted T cell population were checked by analytical flow cytometry. From each sorted fraction, genomic DNA was isolated and quantified by UV absorbance on a Nanodrop 2000c. This clone was seen a single time. What antigen it recognizes has not been identified. It has no much larger one-base neighbor in the sample; base qualities were not kept. The TCR was taken from a man between 18 and 35 years old in good health. Some clones in this sample may be carry-over from other donors' samples. Sequencing was done on a sample of naive CD8+ T cells from PBMCs. Read against the paper, the sample's cell subset or site label means: CD45RA+CCR7+.

The CDR3 loop reads CASSMSTGGNQPQHF. The nucleotides are TGTGCCAGTAGTATGTCAACAGGGGGCAATCAGCCCCAGCATTTT. The chain was built from TRBV19 and TRBJ1-5; TRBD1 aligns with 7 central bases. Spanning cysteine to phenylalanine, the CDR3 consists of 15 amino acids. Solely the CDR3 DNA is kept, with 45 bases framed from the first base. According to the germline V gene (reference sequence), CDR1 reads LNHDA and CDR2 reads SQIVND. The junction shows trimming of 3 bases on V and 2 bases on J, and the gene matches do not reach 4 bases of it.